This TCR beta chain was obtained from a study of blood T cells in healthy people across ages. Study-wide background: Capturing about one barcoded beta molecule per two T cells was achieved by template switching.

Through a sample-barcoded 5' primer and a J-beta primer mix, a second PCR was run for roughly 6 to 12 cycles. Every molecule of cDNA carried a tag from a template-switch adaptor with 12 random nucleotides. Sequencing of every sample gave 2.5 million or more CDR3-containing paired-end reads. TCRdb re-called the 5' RACE reads through MiXCR, storing one row per CDR3 protein. This table holds about 1 million distinct CDR3 sequences, over 35% found once. CDR1 and CDR2 (germline): SGHTA, FQGNSA. The CDR3 runs 16 residues. On this clonotype: Antigen specificity is unknown.

Study-level findings and limits: A strong correlation was found between TCR beta diversity and the percentage of naive T cells.

The sequence derives from an older woman in good health. Sequenced input: blood. The chain has TRBV7-2 and TRBJ2-7; D perhaps matches TRBD1 (5 bases). The assigned J gene may be wrong: the sequence end matches TRBJ2-5 better. CDR3 sequence: CASSLETGRKSETQYF. In DNA, the CDR3 is TGTGCCAGCAGCTTAGAAACAGGCAGGAAATCGGAGACCCAGTACTTC.